What follows is one T cell receptor (beta chain) and its context. The antigen is undetermined. The data were obtained in a study of shared clonotypes between healthy human individuals. Points from the study as a whole: Generation probabilities were higher for clonotypes shared across all four sorted-subset donors than for unshared ones.

The CDR3 consists of 12 residues. From germline, CDR1 is SGHTA and CDR2 FQGNSA. Trimming removed 8 bases from V and 2 bases from J, with 9 bases in between. Genomic DNA (from each subset) was split evenly across several immunoSEQ plates. Assay used: immunoSEQ multiplex PCR; TCRdb lists only in-frame clones, some missing. The table lists some 350,000 clones, approximately 79% of them singletons. The chain has TRBV7-2 and TRBJ1-2, with a weak D call TRBD1 (5 bases). The TCR originated in a man in his thirties or forties in good health. Sequencing used memory CD4+ T cells sorted from blood. Subset here: CD45RA-negative fraction. CDR3 DNA sequence: TGTGCCAGCCCTGACAGAAACTATGGCTACACCTTC. Translated, it gives CASPDRNYGYTF.